Sequencing of this T cell receptor (beta chain) was carried out in a study of cytomegalovirus exposure and HLA in healthy donors (dated by TCRdb to 2017 to 2019). About the full investigation: In an earlier analysis of some 610 of the donors, under 300 Gb of sequence data and 90 million to 120 million unique TCR beta sequences from about 179 million T cells were reported. Around 330 gigabases of sequencing data and approximately 92 million unique TCR sequences made up an early release that covered around 640 HLA-typed donors. The genetic ancestry cluster associated with self-reported Caucasian donors included about four fifths of the roughly 410 genotyped donors. The study aimed to test whether signatures of past pathogen exposure could be identified by cataloging public T cell receptors. The T cell repertoires of under 750 subjects were profiled by immunosequencing and related to cytomegalovirus serostatus. A separate validation cohort of approximately 130 different subjects was used in addition to the approximately 700-subject first cohort. To predict cytomegalovirus infection status, the study combined high-throughput TCR immunosequencing, statistical association of individual TCRs with disease status, and machine learning. In a later analysis, previously published TCR beta repertoires from roughly 710 donors were re-analyzed and high-resolution HLA genotyping was added so that TCR occurrence patterns could be studied. Rather than drawing on any new phenotypic data, the later analysis identified candidate immune exposures from TCR beta sequences and the way those sequences occurred across donors. In an earlier analysis of over 550 of the donors, high-throughput TCR beta sequencing was used to judge whether each TCR beta V gene segment behaved as functional or pseudogenic. Donor age, sex, ethnicity and CMV serostatus were collected together with the repertoire data. A later genetic analysis used genome-wide SNP genotypes for about 55% of the 666 donors, treating that subset as a discovery cohort. Every repertoire in the discovery cohort had been generated on one and the same sequencing platform. HLA typing included class I and class II loci at four-digit resolution. The number of donors typed differed by locus, with roughly 629-640 for A, B, C, DRB1 and DQB1, about 500 for DQA1, 600 to 610 for DPA1, and around 430 for DPB1. Roughly 5 DR-DQ haplotypes were handled as single units for association and clustering, since linkage in the cohort was strong. Among about 390 genotyped donors of the cohort, an average of 235,054 unique TCR beta nucleotide sequences were sequenced per donor, around 20% of them non-productive. Paper-wide results and their limitations: In a later analysis, HLA-associated TCR beta chains showed more clonal expansion and lower generation probabilities than non-associated chains that were equally common. The classifier was reported to diagnose cytomegalovirus status with high specificity and sensitivity in both the original cohort and the validation cohort. While some public TCRs were present in many individuals, most TCR sequences turned up only very rarely across donors. A further reported finding was that TCR beta sequences accurately predicted the HLA-A and HLA-B alleles for most subjects in the first cohort. It was suggested by the authors that the approach could potentially be generalized to other disease states and immunological phenotypes. A later analysis found that most CMV-associated TCR beta chains appeared HLA-restricted, with HLA associations seemingly driven largely by CMV exposure. Assigning TCR associations to individual alleles was difficult when HLA alleles, especially DR and DQ, strongly co-occurred. A total of 164 TCR beta chains were listed by the study as associated with cytomegalovirus. In a later genetic analysis, fewer N-insertions in productive TCRs were reported among donors in an Asian-associated ancestry cluster than the approximately 630-donor mean. In a later analysis, several top co-occurrence clusters were reported to appear linked to parvovirus B19, influenza, CMV and Epstein-Barr virus. A few of the identified cytomegalovirus-associated TCR beta chains were confirmed in vitro to be specific for cytomegalovirus antigens. Some IMGT-functional V segments, including TRBV6-2 and TRBV6-3, could not be distinguished by the 87-base-pair reads and were therefore excluded. Presence/absence analyses assumed roughly uniform sequencing depth across donors, an assumption that may not hold. In a later analysis, the rate of TCR association differed among HLA loci, with DRB1 alleles having the most associated TCRs and HLA-C alleles having the fewest. This cohort had only TCR beta chains sequenced, and the lack of alpha or paired-chain data limited which features could be detected. The sequencing pipeline was judged likely to have produced a cluster of highly shared sequence variants as a technical artifact. V-gene and J-gene trimming of TCR beta chains was associated with a missense DCLRE1C variant in a later genetic analysis, and the association was replicated in an independent cohort. In an earlier analysis of a few hundred of the donors, most TCR beta V segments were observed in productive rearrangements about 90% or about 30% of the time, broadly matching IMGT annotations. The only immune exposure information available for the cohort was CMV serostatus. The earlier analysis of 450 to 700 of the donors excluded roughly 17 rarely observed V segments, including chromosome 9 orphons, because counts were too low. Correlated functional status among segregating V segments might reflect linkage disequilibrium, but an unknown experimental factor could not be ruled out. A later analysis associated some 17,000 TCR beta sequences with specific HLA alleles at a false discovery rate of 0.05. HLA typing was unavailable for some donors at each locus, so association tests used only the typed subset.

The library was made by the immunoSEQ multiplex PCR assay. The multiplex PCR relied on a mix of 60 forward primers for TCR Vbeta segments and 13 reverse primers for TCR Jbeta segments. Amplification of the CDR3 region of rearranged TCR beta genes was performed with a multiplex PCR assay on genomic DNA. The Illumina HiSeq System was used to sequence the amplified TCR beta libraries as 87-base-pair reads. For the original study's pipeline: In a later analysis, 70 million to 95 million unique TCR beta chains were counted across the 666 repertoires, and approximately 9.9 million of these chains were shared by at least two donors. Raw reads were error-corrected and collapsed into unique sequences with a nearest-neighbor algorithm that merged closely related sequences to remove PCR and sequencing errors. Alignment of CDR3 sequences to IMGT reference sequences was used to assign V, D and J gene segments. For a sequence to be retained, a match of at least six nucleotides was required to both a V gene segment and a J gene segment. Rearrangements were classified as productive when the CDR3 lacked stop codons and remained in frame with V and J, and all other rearrangements were classified as non-productive. Following IMGT convention, CDR3 was defined as the stretch from the second conserved V-encoded cysteine to the conserved J-encoded phenylalanine. In an earlier analysis of just under 600 of the donors, sequences lacking an unambiguous match to a single V gene segment were excluded. In an earlier analysis of around 590 of the donors, a V segment was called functional when productive rearrangements were above 56.7%, and segregating when the standard deviation between donors exceeded 5%. To diagnose cytomegalovirus status from the catalog of TCR beta chain sequences, a statistical classification framework was built. In a later analysis, TCR nucleotide sequences were compared against IMGT/GENE-DB human TR gene sequences so that V and J genes could be assigned. A later analysis assigned CDR3 sequences and most-parsimonious VDJ recombination scenarios with the TCRdist pipeline. In a later analysis, every TCR beta chain was defined by the combination of its CDR3 amino acid sequence and its V-gene family, and reads without a unique V-gene family were dropped. To address suspected cross-contamination and a sequencing artifact, a later analysis removed 592 highly shared, low-generation-probability nucleotide sequences. A later analysis calculated a clonal expansion index for each public chain from normalized within-repertoire ranks of inferred template counts. Generation probabilities in a later analysis came from a VDJ recombination model fitted to out-of-frame rearrangements, and those results were checked against IGoR. A later analysis scored TCR-TCR, TCR-HLA and TCR-CMV co-occurrence with hypergeometric tests, applying a repertoire-size bias correction to TCR pairs. In a later analysis, false discovery rates were estimated by permuting HLA or CMV assignments 20 times. A later analysis grouped co-occurring TCRs with DBSCAN, adding TCRdist sequence similarity when clustering within HLA-allele-positive subsets. Repertoires with fewer than 30,000 or more than 120,000 public chains, plus five repertoires with anomalous nucleotide sharing, were excluded from co-occurrence clustering. The table was pulled from immuneACCESS by TCRdb, which kept in-frame rearrangements only. Such tables lose some clones; where checked, under half of the loss comes from unresolved V genes, and the rest has no known cause. That table furnishes V, J and clone size, whereas the DNA furnished D and trimming. The table for this sample records 35,000 to 45,000 clones. Of the sample, under 8% is held by the ten largest clones.

The cohort consisted of approximately 670 healthy bone marrow donors. Cohort members were all nominally healthy when sampled, although unrecorded immune exposures were likely present. The donor tested CMV seronegative and was one of the 352 seronegative cohort members. Each donor provided a peripheral blood sample, and peripheral blood mononuclear cells were used for TCR beta sequencing. The Qiagen DNeasy Blood Extraction Kit was used to extract genomic DNA from the blood cell samples. On this clone itself: The clone's antigen remains unknown.

The CDR3 spans 15 residues, from the cysteine through the phenylalanine. Just CDR3 DNA is preserved here, 45 bases in frame from base 1. Trimming takes 7 bases off V and 3 bases off J; junction bases not matched to a gene: 11. CDR1 and CDR2 were assigned from the germline V gene (reference sequence) as MNHEY and SMNVEV. The sequence is built from TRBV27 and TRBJ2-7; TRBD2 agrees with 8 junctional bases. The material sequenced was PBMCs. The source of this sequence is a man aged 25 to 40 in good health and CMV-seronegative. The DNA sequence is TGTGCCAGCAACCCTACCGGGACTAGGGACTACGAGCAGTACTTC. Translated, it gives CASNPTGTRDYEQYF.